The sequence of this T cell receptor (beta chain) was determined in a study of cytomegalovirus exposure and HLA in healthy donors. This PCR relied on a set of 60 Vbeta primers and 13 Jbeta primers. Here immunoSEQ multiplex PCR was the method, and the copy in TCRdb shows in-frame clones only, minus some. Among 100,000 to 150,000 clones, over 80% were seen once, and the ten largest hold more than 2%. Study results and limitations: In an earlier analysis, in some 500 donors, most V segments appeared productive either ~90% or ~30% of the time. A list of 150 or so TCR beta chains associated with cytomegalovirus was given.

As regards this clone: No antigen is known for it.

The germline V gene encodes CDR1 MNHEY and CDR2 SMNVEV (reference sequence). V was clipped by 8 bases and J by 0 bases, with 19 bases between them. The CDR3 totals 16 residues. Sequencing was performed on PBMCs. The chain couples TRBV27 to TRBJ1-2; maybe TRBD1 (6 bases). The sequence came from a man aged 30-40 years in good health and CMV-seronegative. CDR3 sequence (DNA): TGTGCCAGCGATCCGACAGGCAGGGGTACTAACTATGGCTACACCTTC. This sequence encodes CASDPTGRGTNYGYTF.